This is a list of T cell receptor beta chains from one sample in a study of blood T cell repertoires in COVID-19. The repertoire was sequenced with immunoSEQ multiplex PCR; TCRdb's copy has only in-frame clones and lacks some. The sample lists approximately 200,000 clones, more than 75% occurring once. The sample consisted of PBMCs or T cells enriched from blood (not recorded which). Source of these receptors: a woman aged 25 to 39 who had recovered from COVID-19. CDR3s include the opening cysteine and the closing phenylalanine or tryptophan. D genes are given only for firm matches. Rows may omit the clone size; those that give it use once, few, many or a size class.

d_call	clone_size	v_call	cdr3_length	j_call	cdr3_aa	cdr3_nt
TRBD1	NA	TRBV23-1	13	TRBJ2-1	CASRDSFYNEQFF	TGCGCCAGCCGGGACAGTTTTTACAATGAGCAGTTCTTC
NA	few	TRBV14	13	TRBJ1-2	CASSQRAGYGYTF	TGTGCCAGCAGCCAACGAGCAGGCTATGGCTACACCTTC
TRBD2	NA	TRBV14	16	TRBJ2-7	CASSPRVLAGVYEQYF	TGTGCCAGCAGCCCGCGAGTACTAGCGGGAGTCTACGAGCAGTACTTC
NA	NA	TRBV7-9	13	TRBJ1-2	CASSLDRKDGYTF	TGTGCCAGCAGCTTAGACAGGAAGGATGGCTACACCTTC
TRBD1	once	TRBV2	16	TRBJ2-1	CASSHEGQGFGNEQFF	TGTGCCAGCAGTCACGAAGGACAGGGATTCGGCAATGAGCAGTTCTTC
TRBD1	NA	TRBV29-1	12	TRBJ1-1	CSGRDRNTEAFF	TGCAGCGGACGGGACAGGAACACTGAAGCTTTCTTT
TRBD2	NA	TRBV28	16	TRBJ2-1	CASSLSGLAAHNEQFF	TGTGCCAGCAGTTTATCCGGACTAGCGGCCCACAATGAGCAGTTCTTC
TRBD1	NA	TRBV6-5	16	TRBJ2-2	CASSYLGTGKTGELFF	TGTGCCAGCAGTTACTTAGGGACAGGGAAAACGGGGGAGCTGTTTTTT
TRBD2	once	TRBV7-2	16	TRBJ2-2	CASSLRTSGSTGELFF	TGTGCCAGCAGCTTAAGGACTAGCGGTTCTACCGGGGAGCTGTTTTTT
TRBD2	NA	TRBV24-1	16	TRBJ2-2	CATSDLLAGGTGELFF	TGTGCCACCAGTGATTTGCTAGCGGGAGGCACCGGGGAGCTGTTTTTT
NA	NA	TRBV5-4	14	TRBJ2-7	CASSLDLRDYEQYF	TGTGCCAGCAGCTTGGATCTACGTGACTACGAGCAGTACTTC
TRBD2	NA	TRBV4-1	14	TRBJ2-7	CASSQGSGSYEQYF	TGCGCCAGCAGCCAAGGAAGCGGGAGTTACGAGCAGTACTTC
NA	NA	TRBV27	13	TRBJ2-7	CASSATVSYEQYF	TGTGCCAGCAGTGCGACAGTATCCTACGAGCAGTACTTC
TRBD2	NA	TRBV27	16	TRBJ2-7	CASSLGSGSGFYEQYF	TGTGCCAGCAGTTTAGGAAGCGGGAGTGGATTCTACGAGCAGTACTTC
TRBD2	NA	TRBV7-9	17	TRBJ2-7	CASSLEISWRGSYEQYF	TGTGCCAGCAGCTTAGAAATATCTTGGCGGGGGAGCTACGAGCAGTACTTC
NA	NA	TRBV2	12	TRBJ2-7	CASSAEPLEQYF	TGTGCCAGCAGTGCCGAGCCTCTCGAGCAGTACTTC
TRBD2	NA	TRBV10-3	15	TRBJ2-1	CAISEGTSSYNEQFF	TGTGCCATCAGTGAGGGGACTAGCTCCTACAATGAGCAGTTCTTC
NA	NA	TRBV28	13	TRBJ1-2	CASSPTQNYGYTF	TGTGCCAGCAGTCCGACACAGAACTATGGCTACACCTTC
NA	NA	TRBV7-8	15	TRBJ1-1	CASSLQWSTNTEAFF	TGTGCCAGCAGCCTGCAGTGGAGCACGAACACTGAAGCTTTCTTT
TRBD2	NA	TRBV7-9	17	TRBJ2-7	CASSLFTSGSPTYEQYF	TGTGCCAGCAGCTTATTTACTAGCGGGAGCCCGACCTACGAGCAGTACTTC
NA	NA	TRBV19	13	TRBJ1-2	CASKKDTLDGYTF	TGTGCCAGTAAAAAGGACACCCTAGATGGCTACACCTTC
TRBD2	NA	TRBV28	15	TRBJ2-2	CASSLSREGPGELFF	TGTGCCAGCAGTTTATCGCGGGAGGGCCCCGGGGAGCTGTTTTTT
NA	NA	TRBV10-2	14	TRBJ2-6	CASASGSGANVLTF	TGCGCCAGCGCCAGCGGCTCTGGGGCCAACGTCCTGACTTTC
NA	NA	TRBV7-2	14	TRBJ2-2	CASSSGDATGELFF	TGTGCCAGCAGCTCGGGAGATGCCACCGGGGAGCTGTTTTTT
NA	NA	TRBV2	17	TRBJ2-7	CASSRLMMGRESYEQYF	TGTGCCAGCAGCCGACTCATGATGGGCAGGGAATCCTACGAGCAGTACTTC
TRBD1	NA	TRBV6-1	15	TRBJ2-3	CASSETTGVGDTQYF	TGTGCCAGCAGTGAAACAACAGGGGTGGGAGATACGCAGTATTTT
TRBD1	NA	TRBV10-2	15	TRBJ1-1	CATWKETGASTEAFF	TGCGCCACCTGGAAAGAGACAGGGGCATCCACTGAAGCTTTCTTT
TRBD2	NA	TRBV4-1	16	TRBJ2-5	CASSQAGLAGEKTQYF	TGCGCCAGCAGCCAAGCAGGTCTAGCGGGAGAAAAGACCCAGTACTTC
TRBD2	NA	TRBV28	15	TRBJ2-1	CASSSGTSPYNEQFF	TGTGCCAGCAGTTCCGGGACTAGCCCCTACAATGAGCAGTTCTTC